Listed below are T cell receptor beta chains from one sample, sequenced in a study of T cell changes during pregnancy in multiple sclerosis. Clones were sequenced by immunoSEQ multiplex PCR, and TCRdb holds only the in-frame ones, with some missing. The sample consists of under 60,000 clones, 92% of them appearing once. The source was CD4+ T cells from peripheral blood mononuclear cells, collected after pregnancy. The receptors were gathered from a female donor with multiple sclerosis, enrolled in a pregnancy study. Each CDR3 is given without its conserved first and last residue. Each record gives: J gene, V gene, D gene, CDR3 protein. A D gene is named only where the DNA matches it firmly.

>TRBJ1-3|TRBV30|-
AWSVPGAGVWAIY
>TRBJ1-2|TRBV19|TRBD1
ASTPSDRDNGYT
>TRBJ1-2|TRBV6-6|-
ASRPGEGGRGYT
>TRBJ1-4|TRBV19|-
ASSIYRNFNEKLF
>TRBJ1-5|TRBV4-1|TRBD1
ASSQGGTGAQPQH
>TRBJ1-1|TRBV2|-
ASRRGGQGNTEAF
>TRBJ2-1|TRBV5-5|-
ASRWGGHAEQF
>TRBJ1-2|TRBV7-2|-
ASSLALGGPYGYT
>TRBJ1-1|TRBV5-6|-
ASSFGWLVNTEAF
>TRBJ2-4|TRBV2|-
ASTAEGKNIQY
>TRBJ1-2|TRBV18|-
ASSPGENYGYT
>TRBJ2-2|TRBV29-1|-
SIGQGPGELF
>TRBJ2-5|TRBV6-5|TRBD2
ASSSLTGGGETQY
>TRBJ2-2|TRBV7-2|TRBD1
ASSVDGTGVTGELF
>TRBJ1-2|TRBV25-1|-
ASRGGMAGRYGYT
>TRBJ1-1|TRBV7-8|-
ASSLEPRAGRGNTEAF
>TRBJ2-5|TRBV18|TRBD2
ASSPWGGNQETQY
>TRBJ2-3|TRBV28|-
ASSLVDRLDDTDTQY
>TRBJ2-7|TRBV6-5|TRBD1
ASSQTGRSYEQY
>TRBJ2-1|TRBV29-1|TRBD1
RGDSGTGVVNEQF
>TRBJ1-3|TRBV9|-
ASSVSSGNTIY
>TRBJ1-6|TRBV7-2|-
ASSSWGGTLH
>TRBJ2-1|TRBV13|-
ASSPSGIGVSGYEQF
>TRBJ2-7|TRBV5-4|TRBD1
ASSPTGGGTYEQY
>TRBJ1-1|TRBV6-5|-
ASRSRNRNTEAF
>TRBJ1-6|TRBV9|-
ASSAVQGFNSPLH
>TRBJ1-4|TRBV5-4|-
ASSLAPGNEKLF
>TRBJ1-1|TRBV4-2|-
ASSQGSLPGTEAF
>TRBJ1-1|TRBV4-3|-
ASGGGNTEAF
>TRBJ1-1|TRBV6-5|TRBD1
ASSPGQGNTEAF
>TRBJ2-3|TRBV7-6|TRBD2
ASSLRGGASGGSTDTQY